These 24 T cell receptor beta chains were all obtained from the same sample, sequenced in a study of OX40 agonist ivuxolimab in advanced cancers. Using immunoSEQ multiplex PCR, the repertoire was profiled, and TCRdb retains in-frame clones only, with some absent. The profile covers under 50,000 clones, with about 85% appearing a single time and 4.5% to 5.5% taken by the ten largest. Sequenced material: CD4+ or CD8+ T cells sorted from blood, taken in a trial of the OX40 agonist ivuxolimab. Receptors were obtained from an adult with an advanced solid tumor such as melanoma, head and neck, liver or kidney cancer.

CDR3 sequence reads: CASSVEGELFF. The CDR3 DNA is TGTGCCAGCAGCGTGGAAGGGGAGCTGTTTTTT. V and J are TRBV7-9 and TRBJ2-2; no clear D gene. From germline, CDR1 is SEHNR and CDR2 FQNEAQ (reference sequence). This CDR3 spans 11 amino acids. The V end lost 5 bases, the J end lost 8 bases, and 6 bases lay between the germline ends.

This clone was recorded once. The chain combines TRBV4-1 with TRBJ1-1, with D uncertain. CDR3 length equals 17 residues. In germline, CDR1 is MGHRA, CDR2 YSYEKL. The V and J ends lost 0 bases and 1 base respectively, with 15 bases between them. Here the CDR3 reads CASSQDGYPMSNTEAFF. For the CDR3, the DNA is TGCGCCAGCAGCCAAGATGGGTATCCGATGTCGAACACTGAAGCTTTCTTT.

The V gene is TRBV5-8, the J gene TRBJ1-5, with D unclear. In germline, CDR1 is SGHTS, CDR2 YDEGEE. Deletions cut 4 bases from V and 11 bases from J, with 13 bases between. This CDR3 is built from 12 residues. CDR3 protein: CASSPQSWAQHF. The CDR3 coding sequence is TGTGCCAGCAGCCCCCAGAGTTGGGCCCAGCATTTT.

This rearrangement joins TRBV27 to TRBJ2-1; D gene unclear. Trimming removed 3 bases from V and 6 bases from J, with 9 bases in between. The CDR3 has 13 residues. The germline V gene encodes CDR1 MNHEY and CDR2 SMNVEV (reference sequence). CDR3 amino acids: CASSFAARNEQFF. The CDR3 nucleotides are TGTGCCAGCAGTTTCGCGGCCCGCAATGAGCAGTTCTTC.

Only one count was recorded for this clone. The chain joins TRBV2 to TRBJ1-6, with 12 bases identical to TRBD1. With V trimmed by 6 bases and J by 7 bases, 1 base remained unmatched. CDR3 length equals 14 residues. Germline lookup yields CDR1 SNHLY and CDR2 FYNNEI. CDR3 in DNA: TGTGCCAGCAGAGGGACAGGGGGCAATTCACCCCTCCACTTT. Amino acids: CASRGTGGNSPLHF.

The genes are TRBV29-1 and TRBJ2-2; 8 bases are shared with TRBD1. V gave up 5 bases and J gave up 9 bases; unmatched junction bases: 5. CDR1 and CDR2 from the germline V gene are SQVTM and ANQGSEA. The CDR3 runs 12 residues. CDR3 region: CSVRTGHRELFF. The CDR3 coding sequence is TGCAGCGTTAGGACAGGGCACCGGGAGCTGTTTTTT.

V is TRBV6-4 and J is TRBJ2-1, with a tentative D call TRBD2 (6 bases). Trimming cost V 6 bases and J 4 bases, with 13 bases left between them. From germline, CDR1 is MRHNA and CDR2 SNTAGT. The CDR3 is 14 residues long. The CDR3 loop reads CASRAGRTYNEQFF. The CDR3 bases are TGTGCCAGCAGGGCGGGGAGGACATACAATGAGCAGTTCTTC.

This rearrangement joins TRBV27 to TRBJ2-4, with a possible D match to TRBD1 (5 bases). Germline CDR1 and CDR2: MNHEY and SMNVEV (reference sequence). The CDR3 spans 14 residues. V lost 4 bases and J lost 1, with 8 bases in between. CDR3 in amino acids: CASSSNRAKNIQYF. CDR3 nucleotides: TGTGCCAGCAGTTCGAACAGGGCCAAAAACATTCAGTACTTC.

CDR3 in DNA: TGTGCCAGCAGCGCTGACAGTCAGAACACCGGGGAGCTGTTTTTT. As protein: CASSADSQNTGELFF. The genes are TRBV11-3 and TRBJ2-2, with D perhaps TRBD1 (5 bases). V was trimmed by 5 bases and J by 1 base, leaving 11 bases between them. Germline loops: CDR1 SGHNT, CDR2 YENEEA. The CDR3 is 15 amino acids.

The chain combines TRBV28 with TRBJ2-7, with 9 positions matching TRBD2. The junction had 8 bases not matched to a gene; V was cut back by 5 bases and J by 3 bases. This CDR3 region has 15 residues. In germline, CDR1 is MDHEN, CDR2 SYDVKM. CDR3 coding DNA: TGTGCCAGCAGTCCTCCAGGGACTAGCCTCTACGAGCAGTACTTC. It specifies CASSPPGTSLYEQYF. Drawing the rest from reference TRBV28 and TRBJ2-7, the complete variable domain is DVKVTQSSRYLVKRTGEKVFLECVQDMDHENMFWYRQDPGLGLRLIYFSYDVKMKEKGDIPEGYSVSREKKERFSLILESASTNQTSMYLCASSPPGTSLYEQYFGPGTRLTVT.

The chain recombines TRBV9 with TRBJ1-1; D is unresolved. CDR1 is SGDLS, CDR2 YYNGEE, per germline. This CDR3 is built from 16 residues. Trimming shortened V by 4 bases and J by 0 bases, and 16 bases separated the two germline ends. The CDR3 DNA reads as TGTGCCAGCAGCCCCCCAGCCATTTTCATGAACACTGAAGCTTTCTTT. Protein product: CASSPPAIFMNTEAFF.

CDR3 loop: CASSLMNRAYEQYF. The CDR3 DNA reads TGTGCCAGCAGCTTGATGAACAGGGCCTACGAGCAGTACTTC. This rearrangement joins TRBV7-9 to TRBJ2-7, with a weak D call TRBD1 (6 bases). Trimming removed 3 bases at V and 2 bases at J, with 11 bases between. In germline, CDR1 is SEHNR, CDR2 FQNEAQ (reference sequence). The CDR3 spans 14 residues.

The rearrangement joins TRBV11-3 to TRBJ2-3; 11 positions match TRBD2. The CDR3 consists of 17 residues. J lost 3 bases, V lost 5 bases, and 10 bases had no gene match. The V gene's germline CDR1 is SGHNT and CDR2 YENEEA. The CDR3 protein is CASSQGIAGGRTDTQYF. The CDR3 nucleotides are TGTGCCAGCAGCCAGGGGATAGCGGGAGGGAGGACAGATACGCAGTATTTT.

The J gene is TRBJ1-4, the V gene TRBV10-3; weak D call: TRBD1 (5 bases). The CDR3 is made up of 16 amino acids. Germline V gene data show CDR1 as ENHRY and CDR2 as SYGVKD. V lost 6 bases, J lost 5 bases, and 19 bases lay in between. The CDR3 nucleotides are TGTGCCATCAGAACCCCCCTCGGGGCGGCAAATGAAAAACTGTTTTTT. Translated: CAIRTPLGAANEKLFF.

The chain carries TRBV14 and TRBJ1-4; tentative D call: TRBD1 (5 bases). V lost 4 bases and J 7 bases, leaving 19 bases between the germline ends. Germline-derived CDR1 and CDR2 are SGHDN and FVKESK. The CDR3 covers 16 residues. The CDR3 sequence is CASSRLLEGRVEKLFF. CDR3 DNA sequence: TGTGCCAGCAGCCGCCTCTTGGAGGGGAGGGTTGAAAAACTGTTTTTT.

The chain uses TRBV19 and TRBJ1-5, with TRBD1 matching over 7 bases. The CDR3 runs to 16 residues. Germline values: CDR1 LNHDA, CDR2 SQIVND (reference sequence). V trimming: 1 base; J trimming: 0 bases; junction bases outside the gene matches: 3. The CDR3 nucleotides read TGTGCCAGTAGTATAGGGGACAGTTATAGCAATCAGCCCCAGCATTTT. Translating gives CASSIGDSYSNQPQHF.

CDR3 nucleotides: TGTGCCAGCAGCTTAGAACAGAGCTCTGGAAACACCATATATTTT. The encoded protein is CASSLEQSSGNTIYF. The chain couples TRBV11-3 to TRBJ1-3; D remains ambiguous. In germline, CDR1 is SGHNT, CDR2 YENEEA. V lost 0 bases and J lost 0, with 6 bases in between. This CDR3 is built from 15 residues.

V usage is TRBV18 and J usage is TRBJ1-1; no clear D gene. Trimming removed 6 bases from V and 6 bases from J, with 14 bases in between. The CDR3 extends over 13 amino acids. Per germline, CDR1 KGHSH and CDR2 LQKENI. CDR3 region: CASSPGQSSEAFF. The CDR3 coding sequence is TGTGCCAGCTCGCCTGGGCAGAGCTCTGAAGCTTTCTTT.

This clone has a single count. This sequence joins TRBV2 and TRBJ1-6; no reliable D call. The CDR3 runs 13 residues. The V gene's germline CDR1 is SNHLY and CDR2 FYNNEI. V dropped 2 bases and J dropped 7 bases, with 6 bases sitting between them. The CDR3 loop is CASSEYPNSPLHF. The CDR3 DNA reads as TGTGCCAGCAGTGAATACCCCAATTCACCCCTCCACTTT. Supplemented by reference TRBV2 and TRBJ1-6, the full variable domain reads EPEVTQTPSHQVTQMGQEVILRCVPISNHLYFYWYRQILGQKVEFLVSFYNNEISEKSEIFDDQFSVERPDGSNFTLKIRSTKLEDSAMYFCASSEYPNSPLHFGNGTRLTVT.

The chain combines TRBV28 with TRBJ2-1; 13 bases match TRBD2. The CDR3 sequence is 16 residues long. Germline V gene sequence: CDR1 MDHEN, CDR2 SYDVKM. Trimming took 3 bases from V and 5 from J; bases not matched to a gene: 4. The DNA of the CDR3 is TGTGCCAGCAGTTTCTTGGGACTAGCGGGGAACAATGAGCAGTTCTTC. This sequence encodes CASSFLGLAGNNEQFF.

This chain links TRBV9 with TRBJ2-3; D is possibly TRBD1 (6 bases). Germline V gene sequence: CDR1 SGDLS, CDR2 YYNGEE. This CDR3 has 15 residues. With 3 bases removed from V and 1 base from J, the gap between germline ends came to 12 bases. The CDR3 protein is CASSATGQGTDTQYF. CDR3 nucleotide sequence: TGTGCCAGCAGCGCCACAGGGCAGGGCACAGATACGCAGTATTTT.

This chain's CDR3 is CASSLAAENTGELFF. In DNA, the CDR3 is TGCGCCAGCAGCTTGGCGGCAGAGAACACCGGGGAGCTGTTTTTT. This sequence joins TRBV5-1 and TRBJ2-2, with D unclear. V lost 0 bases and J lost 1, with 7 bases in between. CDR1 SGHRS and CDR2 YFSETQ come from the germline V gene. This CDR3 has 15 amino acids.

This chain connects TRBV5-1 to TRBJ2-3, with 7 positions matching TRBD1. V shed 0 bases and J 5 bases; nucleotides not matched to a gene: 3. The CDR3 is made up of 14 amino acids. In germline, CDR1 is SGHRS, CDR2 YFSETQ. CDR3 DNA: TGCGCCAGCAGCTTGGAGGGGGCTATAGATACGCAGTATTTT. Translating it yields CASSLEGAIDTQYF.

This clone has more than one count but fewer than ten. This chain links TRBV5-1 with TRBJ2-7, with a weak D call TRBD2 (6 bases). V gave up 3 bases and J gave up 3 bases, with 10 bases separating them. The CDR3 contains 13 residues. From germline, CDR1 is SGHRS and CDR2 YFSETQ. The CDR3 nucleotides read TGCGCCAGCAGCTCTCCGGGAGTCTACGAGCAGTACTTC. Its protein is CASSSPGVYEQYF.